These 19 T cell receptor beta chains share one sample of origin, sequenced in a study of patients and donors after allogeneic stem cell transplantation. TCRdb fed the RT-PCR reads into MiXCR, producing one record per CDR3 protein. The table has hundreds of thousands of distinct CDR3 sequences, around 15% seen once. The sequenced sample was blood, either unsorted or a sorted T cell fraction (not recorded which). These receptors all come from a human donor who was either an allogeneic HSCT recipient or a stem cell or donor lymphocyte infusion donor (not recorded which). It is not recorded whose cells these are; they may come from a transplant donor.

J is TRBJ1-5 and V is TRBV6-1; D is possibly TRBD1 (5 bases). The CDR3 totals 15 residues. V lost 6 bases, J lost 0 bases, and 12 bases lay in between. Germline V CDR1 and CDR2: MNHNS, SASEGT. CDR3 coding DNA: TGTGCCAGCAGGTCCCGGGGCAATAGCAATCAGCCCCAGCATTTT. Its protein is CASRSRGNSNQPQHF.

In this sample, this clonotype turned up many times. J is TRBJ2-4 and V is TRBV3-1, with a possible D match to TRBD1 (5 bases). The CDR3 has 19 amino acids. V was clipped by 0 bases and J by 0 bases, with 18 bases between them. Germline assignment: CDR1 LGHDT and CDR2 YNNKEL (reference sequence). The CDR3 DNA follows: TGTGCCAGCAGCCAAGATTGGCTCAGGGTGAATGGAGCCAAAAACATTCAGTACTTC. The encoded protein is CASSQDWLRVNGAKNIQYF.

CDR3 in amino acids: CSARDGQGRYGYTF. In nucleotides, the CDR3 is TGCAGTGCTAGAGACGGACAGGGAAGATATGGCTACACCTTC. The chain links TRBV20-1 to TRBJ1-2; the match to TRBD1 covers 8 bases. The J segment lost 5 bases and the V segment lost 0 bases, leaving 5 bases of the junction unmatched. The CDR3 totals 14 residues. The germline V gene has CDR1 DFQATT and CDR2 SNEGSKA (reference sequence).

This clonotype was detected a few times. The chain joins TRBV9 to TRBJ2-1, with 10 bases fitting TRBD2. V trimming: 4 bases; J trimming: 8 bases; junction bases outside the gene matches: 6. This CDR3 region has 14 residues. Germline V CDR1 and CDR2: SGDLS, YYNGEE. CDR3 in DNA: TGTGCCAGCAGCCACAGCGGGGGGGCCGATGAGCAGTTCTTC. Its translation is CASSHSGGADEQFF.

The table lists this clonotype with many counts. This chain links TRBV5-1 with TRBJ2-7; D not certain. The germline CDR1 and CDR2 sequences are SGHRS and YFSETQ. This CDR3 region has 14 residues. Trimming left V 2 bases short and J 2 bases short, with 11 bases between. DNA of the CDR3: TGCGCCAGCAGCTTCTTGCGTGAGACCTACGAGCAGTACTTC. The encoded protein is CASSFLRETYEQYF.

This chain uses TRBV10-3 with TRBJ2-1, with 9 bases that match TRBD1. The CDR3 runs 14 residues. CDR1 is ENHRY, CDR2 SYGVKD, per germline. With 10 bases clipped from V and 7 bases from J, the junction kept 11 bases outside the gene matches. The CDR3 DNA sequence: TGTGCCACCGAGGACAGGGGTCGTGGGAATGAGCAGTTCTTC. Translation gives CATEDRGRGNEQFF.

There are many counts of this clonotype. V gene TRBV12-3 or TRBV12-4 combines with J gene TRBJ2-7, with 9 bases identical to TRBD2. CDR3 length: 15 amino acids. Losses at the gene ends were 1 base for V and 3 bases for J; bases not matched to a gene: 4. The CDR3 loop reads CASSLEAGGLYEQYF. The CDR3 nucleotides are TGTGCCAGCAGTTTAGAAGCGGGAGGACTCTACGAGCAGTACTTC.

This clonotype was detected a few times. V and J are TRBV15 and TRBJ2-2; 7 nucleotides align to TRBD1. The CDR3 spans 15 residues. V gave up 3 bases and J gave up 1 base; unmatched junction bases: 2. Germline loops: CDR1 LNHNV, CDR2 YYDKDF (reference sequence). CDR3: CATSSDRVNTGELFF. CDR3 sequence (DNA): TGTGCCACCAGCAGCGACAGGGTGAACACCGGGGAGCTGTTTTTT. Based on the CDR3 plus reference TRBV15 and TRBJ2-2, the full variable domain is DAMVIQNPRYQVTQFGKPVTLSCSQTLNHNVMYWYQQKSSQAPKLLFHYYDKDFNNEADTPDNFQSRRPNTSFCFLDIRSPGLGDTAMYLCATSSDRVNTGELFFGEGSRLTVL.

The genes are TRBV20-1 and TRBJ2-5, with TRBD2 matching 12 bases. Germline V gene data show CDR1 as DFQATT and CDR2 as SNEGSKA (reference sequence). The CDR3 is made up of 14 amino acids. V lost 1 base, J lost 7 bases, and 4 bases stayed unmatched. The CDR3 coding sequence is TGCAGTGCTAGAGGGCTAGCGGGAGGGGGGACCCAGTACTTC. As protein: CSARGLAGGGTQYF.

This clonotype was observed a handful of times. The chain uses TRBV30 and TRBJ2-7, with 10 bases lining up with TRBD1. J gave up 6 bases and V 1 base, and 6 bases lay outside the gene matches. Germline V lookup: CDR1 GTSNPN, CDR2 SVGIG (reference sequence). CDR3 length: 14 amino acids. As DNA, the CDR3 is TGTGCCTGGAGTGGTGGGACAGGGGCGTCCGAGCAGTACTTC. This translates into CAWSGGTGASEQYF.

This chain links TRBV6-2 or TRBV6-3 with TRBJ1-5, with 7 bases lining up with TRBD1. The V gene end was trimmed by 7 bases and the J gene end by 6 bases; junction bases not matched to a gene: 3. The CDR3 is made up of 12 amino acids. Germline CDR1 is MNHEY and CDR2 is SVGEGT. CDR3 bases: TGTGCCAGCAAGGAGGGGGCTCAGCCCCAGCATTTT. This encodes CASKEGAQPQHF.

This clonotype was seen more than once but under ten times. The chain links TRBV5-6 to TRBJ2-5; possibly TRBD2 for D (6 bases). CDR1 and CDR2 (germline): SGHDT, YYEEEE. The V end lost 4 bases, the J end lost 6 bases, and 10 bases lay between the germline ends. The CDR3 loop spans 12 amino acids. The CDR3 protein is CASSRDSKTQYF. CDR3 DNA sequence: TGTGCCAGCAGCCGGGACTCCAAGACCCAGTACTTC.

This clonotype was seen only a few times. CDR3 coding DNA: TGCAGTGCTAGGTGGCGGGTAAGAAATGAGCAGTTCTTC. This translates into CSARWRVRNEQFF. The genes are TRBV20-1 and TRBJ2-1, with D possibly being TRBD2 (5 bases). CDR1 DFQATT and CDR2 SNEGSKA come from the germline V gene (reference sequence). V was shortened by 3 bases and J by 7 bases, with 13 bases between the two germline ends. This CDR3 is 13 amino acids long.

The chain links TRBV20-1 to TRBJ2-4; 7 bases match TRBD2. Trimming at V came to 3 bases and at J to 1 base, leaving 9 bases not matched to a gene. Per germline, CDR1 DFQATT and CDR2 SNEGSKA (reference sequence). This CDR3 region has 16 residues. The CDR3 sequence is CSASAGREGAKNIQYF. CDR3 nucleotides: TGCAGTGCTAGCGCAGGCAGGGAGGGGGCCAAAAACATTCAGTACTTC.

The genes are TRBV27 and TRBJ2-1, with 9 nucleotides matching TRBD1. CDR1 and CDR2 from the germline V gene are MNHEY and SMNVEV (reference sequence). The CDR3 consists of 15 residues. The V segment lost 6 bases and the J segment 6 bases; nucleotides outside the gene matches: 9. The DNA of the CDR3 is TGTGCCAGCAGGGGGGGACAGGGACTCATCAATGAGCAGTTCTTC. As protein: CASRGGQGLINEQFF.

The chain's CDR3 is CASSPTWVTAGELFF. The CDR3 coding sequence is TGTGCCAGCAGCCCCACTTGGGTGACGGCCGGGGAGCTGTTTTTT. This chain joins TRBV7-3 and TRBJ2-2; D remains unclear. This CDR3 comprises 15 residues. The V gene lost 5 bases and the J gene lost 6 bases, with 16 bases spanning the gap. CDR1 and CDR2 from the germline V gene are SGHTA and FQGTGA.

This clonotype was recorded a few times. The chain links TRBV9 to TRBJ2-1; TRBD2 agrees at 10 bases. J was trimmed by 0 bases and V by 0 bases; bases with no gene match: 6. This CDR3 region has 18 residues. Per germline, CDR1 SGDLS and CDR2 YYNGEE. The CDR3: CASSVGASGSNSYNEQFF. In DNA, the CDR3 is TGTGCCAGCAGCGTAGGGGCTAGCGGGAGTAACTCCTACAATGAGCAGTTCTTC.

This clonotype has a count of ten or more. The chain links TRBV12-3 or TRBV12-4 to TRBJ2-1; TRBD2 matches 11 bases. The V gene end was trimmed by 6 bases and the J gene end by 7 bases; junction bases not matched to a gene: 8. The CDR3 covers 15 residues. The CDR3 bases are TGTGCCAGCAGGACCCGACTAGCGGGGACTAATGAGCAGTTCTTC. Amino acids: CASRTRLAGTNEQFF.

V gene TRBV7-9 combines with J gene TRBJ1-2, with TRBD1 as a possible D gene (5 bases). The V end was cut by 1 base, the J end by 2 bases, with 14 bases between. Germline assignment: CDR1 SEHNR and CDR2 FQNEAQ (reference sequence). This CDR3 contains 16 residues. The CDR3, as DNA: TGTGCCAGCAGCTTAGGGGGCCGCGCCTCCAACTATGGCTACACCTTC. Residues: CASSLGGRASNYGYTF.